This T cell receptor beta chain was captured by sequencing in a study of cytomegalovirus exposure and HLA in healthy donors. This clone was counted only a few times. There are 13 residues in the CDR3. Trimming took 8 bases from V and 10 from J, leaving 23 bases between them. Per germline, CDR1 SQVTM and CDR2 ANQGSEA. The PCR used 60 Vbeta and 13 Jbeta primers. Profiling relied on immunoSEQ multiplex PCR, and the TCRdb table lists in-frame clones only, not all of them. The sample consists of approximately 190,000 clones, 70% of them appearing once. Sequenced material: PBMCs. The clonotype originates from a man aged 35-49 years in good health and CMV-seropositive. The chain employs TRBV29-1 and TRBJ1-1, with D unclear. In nucleotides, the CDR3 is TGCAGCATCCTCACATCCCCCGGGAAGGGAGCTTTCTTT. Its protein product is CSILTSPGKGAFF.